This T cell receptor beta chain is drawn from a study of cytomegalovirus exposure and HLA in healthy donors. Looking at the study overall: Earlier work reported about 110 million unique TCR beta sequences from about 200 million T cells.

Study-wide results and caveats: Earlier analysis yielded a pattern in which most TCR beta V segments were productive about 90% or about 30% of the time. Rarity characterized most TCR sequences, yet some public TCRs appeared in many donors.

V was shortened by 6 bases and J by 2 bases, with 7 bases between the two germline ends. The CDR3 is 12 amino acids. The germline gives CDR1 SGHVS, CDR2 FQNEAQ. Worth noting for this clone: Its antigen is as yet unknown.

The PCR had 60 Vbeta and 13 Jbeta primers. Profiled with immunoSEQ multiplex PCR; TCRdb holds only in-frame clones, not every one. The sample lists approximately 160,000 clones; more than 75% were seen once. Each of the donors was a healthy bone marrow donor. The sequence came from a girl between 10 and 17 years old in good health and CMV-seropositive. The J gene is TRBJ2-5, the V gene TRBV7-8; D is perhaps TRBD1 (6 bases). The sample taken for sequencing was PBMCs. CDR3 region: CASRTGQETQYF. CDR3 bases: TGTGCCAGCAGAACAGGGCAAGAGACCCAGTACTTC.